One and the same sample provided the 3 T cell receptor beta chains below, sequenced in a study of T cell changes during pregnancy in multiple sclerosis. TCRdb's copy holds only in-frame clones and misses some; the assay was immunoSEQ multiplex PCR. The sample includes tens of thousands of clones, 80% to 90% of them seen just once. The sequenced sample was CD8+ T cells from peripheral blood mononuclear cells, obtained in the second trimester of pregnancy. The receptors come from a female donor with multiple sclerosis, enrolled in a pregnancy study.

The chain recombines TRBV9 with TRBJ2-5; 8 bases are shared with TRBD2. There are 17 residues in the CDR3. Germline V gene lookup returns CDR1 SGDLS and CDR2 YYNGEE. V lost 1 base and J lost 3; bases outside the gene matches: 11. The CDR3, as DNA: TGTGCCAGCAGCGTATGGGGGAGCGGGGGAGAAAAAGAGACCCAGTACTTC. This gives the protein CASSVWGSGGEKETQYF.

The rearrangement links TRBV5-6 to TRBJ2-3; no clear D. Per the germline V gene, CDR1 is SGHDT and CDR2 is YYEEEE. V gave up 0 bases and J gave up 2 bases, with 7 bases separating them. This CDR3 region has 14 residues. This CDR3 reads CASSLASLTDTQYF. In DNA, the CDR3 is TGTGCCAGCAGCTTGGCTTCCCTCACAGATACGCAGTATTTT. Complete variable domain (other parts from reference TRBV5-6 and TRBJ2-3): DAGVTQSPTHLIKTRGQQVTLRCSPKSGHDTVSWYQQALGQGPQFIFQYYEEEERQRGNFPDRFSGHQFPNYSSELNVNALLLGDSALYLCASSLASLTDTQYFGPGTRLTVL.

In nucleotides, the CDR3 is TGTGCCAGCAATTGGGGGGGTGTTTCCACCTACGAGCAGTACTTC. This sequence encodes CASNWGGVSTYEQYF. The V gene is TRBV7-8, the J gene TRBJ2-7; TRBD2 matches at 7 bases. CDR1 is SGHVS, CDR2 FQNEAQ, per germline. V lost 7 bases to trimming and J lost 2 bases; unmatched junction nucleotides: 11. The CDR3 runs to 15 residues.